This T cell receptor beta chain was documented in a study of CD8 T cells in ankylosing spondylitis. Study results and caveats: For ankylosing spondylitis blood, a TCR beta motif of eight or nine highly homologous variants appeared characteristic.

The V gene's germline CDR1 is KGHSY and CDR2 FQNENV. This CDR3 spans 14 amino acids. Trimming removed 0 bases from V and 7 bases from J, with 10 bases in between. MiXCR was run by TCRdb on the 5' RACE reads, yielding one entry per CDR3 protein. Of roughly 440,000 distinct CDR3 sequences in the sample, 15% to 20% were seen once. Comment on this clonotype: Antigen specificity is unknown.

Sample: blood, either unsorted or a sorted T cell fraction (not recorded which). The chain recombines TRBV16 with TRBJ2-1; no clear D. The sequence derives from a male donor with ankylosing spondylitis. Here the CDR3 reads CASSQSAVSNEQFF. CDR3 nucleotides: TGTGCCAGCAGCCAATCGGCAGTCTCAAATGAGCAGTTCTTC.